Sequencing of this TCR beta chain was carried out in a study of blood T cell repertoires in COVID-19 (dated by TCRdb to 2018 to 2021). The study in broad terms: Samples covering the acute and convalescent phases of COVID-19 were provided by collaborators in the United States, Italy and Spain. Deeply sampled blood TCRbeta repertoires from subjects exposed to, actively infected with, or recovered from COVID-19 were included in the dataset. The repertoires were released in a freely available public database intended as a resource for research on the immune response to SARS-CoV-2. The material from the prospective study consisted of cDNA or gDNA derived from T cells, B-cell-depleted T cells, or PBMCs. Samples came from the ongoing ImmuneRACE study (first 160 participants) plus 1,254 subjects from 6 global collaborators. Where available, HLA class I and class II types were obtained from metadata supplied by the sample provider rather than from assay-based typing. A de-identified subject ID, COVID-19 status, age in years and sex were almost always included in the sample metadata.

TCRbeta CDR3 regions were amplified from genomic DNA by means of the immunoSEQ Assay, a bias-controlled multiplex PCR. The published analysis was carried out like this. Nucleated cell counts per sample were estimated from amplification of reference gene primers within the assay. Sequence reads were collapsed and filtered to measure the absolute abundance of every unique TCRbeta CDR3 rearrangement. For each sample, productive Simpson clonality was calculated as the square root of Simpson's diversity index over productive rearrangements. TCRdb obtained this table from immuneACCESS and retained in-frame rearrangements with V and J assigned. These tables miss some clones; where compared with another copy, unresolved V genes account for less than half of the shortfall, and the remainder is unexplained. From that table come the V and J calls and clone size; the DNA was used to work out D and trimming. The sample yields 100,000 to 150,000 clones; around 74% were counted once. Around 6% of the sample comes from the top ten.

As concerns this clone: Its antigen has not been determined. Base qualities are not provided; no much larger clone lies one nucleotide away.

Overall study results and their limits: How much clinical and demographic metadata was included differed by source and by participant, and the metadata was provided uncurated.

V lost 7 bases and J lost 4 bases; the stretch between them is 14 bases long. The CDR3 runs 14 amino acids, cysteine and phenylalanine included. The entry retains the CDR3 DNA only, 42 bases that are in frame from base 1. According to the germline V gene, CDR1 reads MDHEN and CDR2 reads SYDVKM. At one collaborating source in Seattle, patients were enrolled during active infection and were followed longitudinally through the course of disease. Whole blood was collected in K2EDTA tubes by collaborating institutions according to the institutions' own protocols. For TCRbeta analysis, collaborator samples were shipped as frozen whole blood, as isolated PBMCs, or as DNA extracted from either sample type.

The TCR was taken from a man older than 75 with COVID-19, enrolled during active disease. The specimen was peripheral blood. The rearrangement combines TRBV28 with TRBJ2-1; no D gene can be assigned with confidence. The CDR3 protein sequence reads: CASNGGNFYNEQFF. The bases are TGTGCCAGCAACGGCGGAAACTTTTACAATGAGCAGTTCTTC.